This T cell receptor beta chain was identified during a study of glioma-infiltrating T cells. Using RNA template, CDR3s of TCR alpha and beta were amplified with iRepertoire arm-PCR. TCRdb reanalysed the multiplex PCR reads using MiXCR and keeps one entry per CDR3 protein. The sample has about 190,000 distinct CDR3 sequences; 32% are singletons. The V end was cut by 5 bases, the J end by 3 bases, with 16 bases between. The germline CDR1 and CDR2 sequences are MGHDK and SYGVNS. The CDR3 consists of 15 residues. The chain combines TRBV25-1 with TRBJ1-1; unclear D gene. This receptor was obtained from a human donor with low-grade glioma or glioblastoma, undergoing nonglioma brain surgery, or in good health (not recorded which). What was sequenced was glioma tissue, nonneoplastic brain tissue, or PBMCs (not recorded which). The CDR3 region is CASSKLWNMDTEAFF. In DNA form, the CDR3 reads TGTGCCAGCAGTAAATTGTGGAACATGGACACTGAAGCTTTCTTT.